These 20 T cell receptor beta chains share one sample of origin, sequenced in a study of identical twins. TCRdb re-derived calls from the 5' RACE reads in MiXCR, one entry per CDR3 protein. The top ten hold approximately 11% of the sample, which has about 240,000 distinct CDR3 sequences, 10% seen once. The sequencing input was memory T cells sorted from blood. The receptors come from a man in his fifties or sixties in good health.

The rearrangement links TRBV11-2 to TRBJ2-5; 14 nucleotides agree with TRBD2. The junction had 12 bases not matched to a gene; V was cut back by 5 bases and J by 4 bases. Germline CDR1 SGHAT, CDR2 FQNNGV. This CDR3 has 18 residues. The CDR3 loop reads CASSLRLAGGIRRETQYF. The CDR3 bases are TGTGCCAGCAGCCTTCGACTAGCGGGGGGGATTCGGCGAGAGACCCAGTACTTC.

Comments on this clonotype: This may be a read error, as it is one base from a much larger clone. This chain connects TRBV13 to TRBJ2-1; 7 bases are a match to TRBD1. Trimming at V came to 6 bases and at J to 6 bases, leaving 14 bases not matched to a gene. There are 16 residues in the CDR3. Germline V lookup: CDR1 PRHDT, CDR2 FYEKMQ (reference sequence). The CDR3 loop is CASRAYGTALPNEQFF. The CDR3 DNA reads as TGTGCCAGCAGAGCGTACGGGACAGCCCTCCCCAATGAGCAGTTCTTC.

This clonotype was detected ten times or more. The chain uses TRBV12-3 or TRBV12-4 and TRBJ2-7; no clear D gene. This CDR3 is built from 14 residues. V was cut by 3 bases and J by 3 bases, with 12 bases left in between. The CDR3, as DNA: TGTGCCAGCAGTTTCAGATTCAAGGTCTACGAGCAGTACTTC. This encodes CASSFRFKVYEQYF.

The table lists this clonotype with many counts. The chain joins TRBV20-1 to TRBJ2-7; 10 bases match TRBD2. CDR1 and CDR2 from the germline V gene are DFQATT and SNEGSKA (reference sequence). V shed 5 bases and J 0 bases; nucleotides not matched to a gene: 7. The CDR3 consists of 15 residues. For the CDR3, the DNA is TGCAGTGCTGGGGGACTAGCGTTAAGCTCCTACGAGCAGTACTTC. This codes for CSAGGLALSSYEQYF.

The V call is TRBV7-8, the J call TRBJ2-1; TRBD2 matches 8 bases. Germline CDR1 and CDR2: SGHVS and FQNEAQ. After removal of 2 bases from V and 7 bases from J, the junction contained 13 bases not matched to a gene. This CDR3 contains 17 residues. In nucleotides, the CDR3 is TGTGCCAGCAGCTTAAGGTCGTCCCTAGCGGGCTGGAATGAGCAGTTCTTC. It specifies CASSLRSSLAGWNEQFF.

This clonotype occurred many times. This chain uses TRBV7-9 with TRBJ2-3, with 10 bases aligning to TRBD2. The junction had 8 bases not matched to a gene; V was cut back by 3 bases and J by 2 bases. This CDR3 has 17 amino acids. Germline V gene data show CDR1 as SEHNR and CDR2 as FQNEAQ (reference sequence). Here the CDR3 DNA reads TGTGCCAGCAGCTTCACAGCACTAGCGGGATTCACAGATACGCAGTATTTT. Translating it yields CASSFTALAGFTDTQYF.

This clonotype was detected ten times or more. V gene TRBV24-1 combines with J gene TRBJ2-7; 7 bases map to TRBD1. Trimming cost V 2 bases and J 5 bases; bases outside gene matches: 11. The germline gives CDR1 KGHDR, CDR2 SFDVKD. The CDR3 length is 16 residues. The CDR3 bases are TGTGCCACCAGTGATTCCTCGACAGGGAAGAGGGACGAGCAGTACTTC. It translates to CATSDSSTGKRDEQYF.

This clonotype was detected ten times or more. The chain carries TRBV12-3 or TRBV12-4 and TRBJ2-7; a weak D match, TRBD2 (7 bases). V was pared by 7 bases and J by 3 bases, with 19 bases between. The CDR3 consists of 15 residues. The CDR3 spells CASTPHGGASYEQYF. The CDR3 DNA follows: TGTGCCAGCACCCCCCATGGGGGGGCGAGCTACGAGCAGTACTTC.

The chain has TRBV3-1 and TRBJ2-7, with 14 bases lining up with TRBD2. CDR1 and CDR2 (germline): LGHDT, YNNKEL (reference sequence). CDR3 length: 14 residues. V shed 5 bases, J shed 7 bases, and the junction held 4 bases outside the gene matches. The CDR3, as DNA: TGTGCCAGCAGCTGGACTAGCGGGGGGAGAGAGCAGTACTTC. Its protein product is CASSWTSGGREQYF.

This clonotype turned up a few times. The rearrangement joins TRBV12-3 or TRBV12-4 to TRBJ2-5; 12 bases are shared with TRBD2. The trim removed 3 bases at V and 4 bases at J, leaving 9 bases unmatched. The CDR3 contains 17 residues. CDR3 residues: CASSLASGGALGETQYF. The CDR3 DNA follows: TGTGCCAGCAGTTTGGCTAGCGGGGGGGCCCTGGGAGAGACCCAGTACTTC.

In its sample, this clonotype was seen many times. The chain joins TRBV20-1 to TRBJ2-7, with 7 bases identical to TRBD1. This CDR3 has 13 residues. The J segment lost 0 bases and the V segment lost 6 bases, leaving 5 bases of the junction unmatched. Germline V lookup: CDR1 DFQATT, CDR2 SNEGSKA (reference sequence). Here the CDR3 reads CSAKGQSSYEQYF. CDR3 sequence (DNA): TGCAGTGCCAAGGGACAGAGCTCCTACGAGCAGTACTTC.

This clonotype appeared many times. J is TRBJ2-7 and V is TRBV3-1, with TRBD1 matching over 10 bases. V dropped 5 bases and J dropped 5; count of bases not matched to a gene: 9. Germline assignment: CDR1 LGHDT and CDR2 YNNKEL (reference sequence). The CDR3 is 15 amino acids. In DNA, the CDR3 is TGTGCCAGCAGCGCACCGGGACAGGGGATCCACGAGCAGTACTTC. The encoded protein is CASSAPGQGIHEQYF.

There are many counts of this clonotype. The CDR3 is CASSRASGPSSYEQYF. The CDR3 nucleotides read TGTGCCAGCAGTCGGGCTAGCGGTCCTAGCTCCTACGAGCAGTACTTC. The gene calls are TRBV6-1 and TRBJ2-7; 7 bases are shared with TRBD2. V was pared by 5 bases and J by 0 bases, with 10 bases of the junction left unmatched. Germline CDR1 is MNHNS and CDR2 is SASEGT. The CDR3 totals 16 residues.

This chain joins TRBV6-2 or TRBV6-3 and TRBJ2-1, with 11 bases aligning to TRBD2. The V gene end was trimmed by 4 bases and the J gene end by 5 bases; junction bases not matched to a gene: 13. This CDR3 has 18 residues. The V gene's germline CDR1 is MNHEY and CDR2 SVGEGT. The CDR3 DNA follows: TGTGCCAGCAGTTGGACTAGCGGGTCCCATTTTCAGGACAATGAGCAGTTCTTC. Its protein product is CASSWTSGSHFQDNEQFF.

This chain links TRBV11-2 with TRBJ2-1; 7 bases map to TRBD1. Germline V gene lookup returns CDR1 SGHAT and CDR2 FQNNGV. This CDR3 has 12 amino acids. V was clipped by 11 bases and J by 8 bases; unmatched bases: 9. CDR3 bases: TGTGCCGTAAGCACAGGGGTCGATGAGCAGTTCTTC. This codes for CAVSTGVDEQFF. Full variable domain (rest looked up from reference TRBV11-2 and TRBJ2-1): EAGVAQSPRYKIIEKRQSVAFWCNPISGHATLYWYQQILGQGPKLLIQFQNNGVVDDSQLPKDRFSAERLKGVDSTLKIQPAKLEDSAVYLCAVSTGVDEQFFGPGTRLTVL.

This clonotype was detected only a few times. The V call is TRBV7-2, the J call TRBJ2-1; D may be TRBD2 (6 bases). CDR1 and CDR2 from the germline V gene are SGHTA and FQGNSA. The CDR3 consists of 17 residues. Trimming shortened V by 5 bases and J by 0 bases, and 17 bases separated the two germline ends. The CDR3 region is CASSPTLREFSYNEQFF. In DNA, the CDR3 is TGTGCCAGCAGCCCAACTTTACGGGAGTTCTCCTACAATGAGCAGTTCTTC.

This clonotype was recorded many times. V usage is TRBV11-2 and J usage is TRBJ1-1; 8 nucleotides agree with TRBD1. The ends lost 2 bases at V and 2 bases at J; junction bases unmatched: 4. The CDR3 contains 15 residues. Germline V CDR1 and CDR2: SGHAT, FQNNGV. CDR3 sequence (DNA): TGTGCCAGCAGCTTAAGACAGGGGTTTAACACTGAAGCTTTCTTT. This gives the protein CASSLRQGFNTEAFF.

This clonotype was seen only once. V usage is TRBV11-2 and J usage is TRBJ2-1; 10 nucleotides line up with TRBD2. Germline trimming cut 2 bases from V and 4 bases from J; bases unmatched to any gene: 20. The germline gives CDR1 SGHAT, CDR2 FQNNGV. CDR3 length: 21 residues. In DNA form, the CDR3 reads TGTGCCAGCAGCTTATTAACAAGGCTAGCGGGAGTTTCGGGGAGTTACAATGAGCAGTTCTTC. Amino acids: CASSLLTRLAGVSGSYNEQFF.

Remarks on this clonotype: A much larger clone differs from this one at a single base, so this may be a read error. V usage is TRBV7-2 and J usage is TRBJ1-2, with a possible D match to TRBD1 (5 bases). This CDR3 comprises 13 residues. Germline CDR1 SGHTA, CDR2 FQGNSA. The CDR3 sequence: CASRRDLNYGSTF. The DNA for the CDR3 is TGTGCCAGCAGACGGGACCTTAACTATGGCTCCACCTTC.

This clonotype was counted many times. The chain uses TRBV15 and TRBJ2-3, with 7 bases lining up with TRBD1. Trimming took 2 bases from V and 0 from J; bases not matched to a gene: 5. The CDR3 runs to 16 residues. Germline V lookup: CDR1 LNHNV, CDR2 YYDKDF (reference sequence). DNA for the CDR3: TGTGCCACCAGCAGATCCCGACAGGGAAGCACAGATACGCAGTATTTT. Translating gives CATSRSRQGSTDTQYF. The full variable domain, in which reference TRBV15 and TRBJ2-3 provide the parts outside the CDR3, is DAMVIQNPRYQVTQFGKPVTLSCSQTLNHNVMYWYQQKSSQAPKLLFHYYDKDFNNEADTPDNFQSRRPNTSFCFLDIRSPGLGDTAMYLCATSRSRQGSTDTQYFGPGTRLTVL.